Below are 16 T cell receptor beta chains sequenced from a single sample in a study of human T cells and chemical hapten exposure (dated by TCRdb to about 2021). Library prep was done by RACE. Sequencing took place on a NextSeq 500. TCRdb ran its own pipeline on the public reads, namely fastp trimming at Q25 and MiXCR clone calling, and kept in-frame beta chains. Entries are consolidated by CDR3 protein sequence, retaining the most common genes and DNA. Counted in this sample were around 300,000 distinct CDR3 sequences; 7.5% to 8% of them appeared once. Clones ranked in the top ten supply about 1.2% of the sample. The time point label on this specimen signifies: pre-sensitization, week 0. Explained via the paper, the treatment or condition label denotes: therapeutic diphenylcyclopropenone sensitization with weekly scalp DPC. The sequenced sample was whole blood, obtained in connection with sensitization to the hapten diphenylcyclopropenone (DPC). Source of these receptors: a young man with alopecia areata. Some clones in this sample may be carry-over from other donors' samples.

This clonotype was counted a few times. V usage is TRBV10-3 and J usage is TRBJ2-5; D unresolved. The CDR3 runs to 14 residues. Germline V lookup: CDR1 ENHRY, CDR2 SYGVKD. Trimming stripped 4 bases from V and 3 bases from J, with 12 bases between. The CDR3 coding sequence is TGTGCCATCAGTGGGGATAGAACCGAAGAGACCCAGTACTTC. Translating gives CAISGDRTEETQYF.

This clonotype occurred a few times. The V gene is TRBV11-1, the J gene TRBJ1-1; the match to TRBD1 covers 7 bases. With 5 bases clipped from V and 0 bases from J, the junction kept 9 bases outside the gene matches. The CDR3 is 16 residues long. Germline lookup yields CDR1 SGHAT and CDR2 FQDESV (reference sequence). The CDR3 here is CASSPRDSHMNTEAFF. The DNA for the CDR3 is TGTGCCAGCAGCCCGAGGGACAGCCACATGAACACTGAAGCTTTCTTT.

This sequence joins TRBV27 and TRBJ1-4, with 10 bases fitting TRBD1. Germline loops: CDR1 MNHEY, CDR2 SMNVEV (reference sequence). The CDR3 sequence is 14 residues long. Trimming cost V 5 bases and J 8 bases; bases outside gene matches: 5. Here the CDR3 reads CASSNRDRGEKLFF. The CDR3 nucleotides are TGTGCCAGCAGTAACCGGGACAGGGGAGAAAAACTGTTTTTT.

The V call is TRBV9, the J call TRBJ1-2; D remains unclear. From germline, CDR1 is SGDLS and CDR2 YYNGEE. The V and J ends lost 0 bases and 0 bases respectively, with 9 bases between them. This CDR3 has 15 amino acids. This chain's CDR3 is CASSVGAQTNYGYTF. Here the CDR3 DNA reads TGTGCCAGCAGCGTAGGCGCACAAACTAACTATGGCTACACCTTC.

There are a few counts of this clonotype. The chain carries TRBV4-3 and TRBJ2-3; D is undetermined. The CDR3 spans 15 residues. The germline gives CDR1 LGHNA, CDR2 YSLEER. Trimming took 4 bases from V and 2 from J, leaving 13 bases between them. CDR3 sequence reads: CASSRDNQFTDTQYF. In DNA, the CDR3 is TGCGCCAGCAGCCGTGACAACCAGTTCACAGATACGCAGTATTTT.

In DNA, the CDR3 is TGCAGTGCTAGAGATTCGGCGGGACAGAACATCTATGGCTACACCTTC. This translates into CSARDSAGQNIYGYTF. The chain is built from TRBV20-1 and TRBJ1-2, with 7 positions matching TRBD1. The CDR3 sequence is 16 residues long. The germline gives CDR1 DFQATT, CDR2 SNEGSKA (reference sequence). V shed 0 bases and J 4 bases; nucleotides not matched to a gene: 11.

This chain joins TRBV6-5 and TRBJ2-1, with TRBD1 matching over 7 bases. J was trimmed by 4 bases and V by 8 bases; bases with no gene match: 5. The CDR3 is 13 amino acids. From germline, CDR1 is MNHEY and CDR2 SVGAGI. The CDR3 protein is CASGGQEYNEQFF. DNA for the CDR3: TGTGCCAGCGGTGGACAGGAGTACAATGAGCAGTTCTTC.

The chain is built from TRBV9 and TRBJ2-3; 12 nucleotides line up with TRBD2. Trimming took 0 bases from V and 0 from J; bases not matched to a gene: 8. This CDR3 is 19 amino acids long. Germline V gene data show CDR1 as SGDLS and CDR2 as YYNGEE. The CDR3 DNA follows: TGTGCCAGCAGCGTAGGGACTAGCGGGGCCGCCCTTAGCACAGATACGCAGTATTTT. Translation: CASSVGTSGAALSTDTQYF.

The table lists this clonotype with many counts. This chain connects TRBV5-1 to TRBJ1-1; no firm D call. V lost 4 bases and J lost 1, with 11 bases in between. CDR1 is SGHRS and CDR2 is YFSETQ in the germline V gene. The CDR3 consists of 14 residues. The CDR3 bases are TGCGCCAGCAGCCTCACATTGAAGAACACTGAAGCTTTCTTT. Residues: CASSLTLKNTEAFF.

V usage is TRBV20-1 and J usage is TRBJ2-1; possibly TRBD1 or TRBD2 for D (5 bases each). CDR1 is DFQATT, CDR2 SNEGSKA, per germline (reference sequence). V lost 5 bases and J lost 8, with 10 bases in between. The CDR3 is 11 amino acids. The DNA of the CDR3 is TGCAGTGCTGGGGACCCCCATGAGCAGTTCTTC. Its protein is CSAGDPHEQFF.

V gene TRBV5-6 combines with J gene TRBJ2-5; 7 nucleotides agree with TRBD1. Trimming took 4 bases from V and 5 from J; bases not matched to a gene: 14. Looked up from germline, CDR1 is SGHDT and CDR2 is YYEEEE. CDR3 length: 16 residues. The CDR3 coding sequence is TGTGCCAGCAGCCGGACAGGCGTATACATTCAGGAGACCCAGTACTTC. Translated, it gives CASSRTGVYIQETQYF. Full variable domain (rest looked up from reference TRBV5-6 and TRBJ2-5): DAGVTQSPTHLIKTRGQQVTLRCSPKSGHDTVSWYQQALGQGPQFIFQYYEEEERQRGNFPDRFSGHQFPNYSSELNVNALLLGDSALYLCASSRTGVYIQETQYFGPGTRLLVL.

V usage is TRBV7-2 and J usage is TRBJ1-5; D gene ambiguous. CDR3 size: 16 residues. Trimming stripped 0 bases from V and 0 bases from J, with 9 bases between. Germline CDR1 reads SGHTA; CDR2 reads FQGNSA. The CDR3 bases are TGTGCCAGCAGCTTAGCGGCGGCCTATAGCAATCAGCCCCAGCATTTT. Residues: CASSLAAAYSNQPQHF.

This clonotype was seen a handful of times. The chain recombines TRBV6-2 or TRBV6-3 with TRBJ1-2; 8 bases agree with TRBD1. With V trimmed by 7 bases and J by 8 bases, 6 bases remained unmatched. The CDR3 consists of 12 residues. Per germline, CDR1 MNHEY and CDR2 SVGEGT. As DNA, the CDR3 is TGTGCCAGCATGGACAGGGTGAGCGGCTACACCTTC. It codes for CASMDRVSGYTF.

This clonotype was found a few times. CDR3: CASSFGFPGNTEAFF. The CDR3 DNA is TGCGCCAGCAGTTTTGGTTTCCCAGGGAACACTGAAGCTTTCTTT. The V call is TRBV5-1, the J call TRBJ1-1; D is unclear. The CDR3 sequence is 15 residues long. The germline V and J ends were trimmed by 5 bases and 1 base, with 15 bases remaining between them. CDR1 is SGHRS, CDR2 YFSETQ, per germline.

The chain employs TRBV24-1 and TRBJ2-3; D gene unclear. V dropped 0 bases and J dropped 1 base, with 4 bases sitting between them. Germline assignment: CDR1 KGHDR and CDR2 SFDVKD. The CDR3 contains 14 residues. CDR3 DNA: TGTGCCACCAGTGATTTGTCAGGCACAGATACGCAGTATTTT. As protein: CATSDLSGTDTQYF.

This clonotype has just a few counts. V gene TRBV4-1 combines with J gene TRBJ2-1; D is unclear. The germline V and J ends were trimmed by 4 bases and 8 bases, with 15 bases remaining between them. This CDR3 spans 14 amino acids. Germline CDR1 reads MGHRA; CDR2 reads YSYEKL. This chain's CDR3 is CASSRPFVGDEQFF. For the CDR3, the DNA is TGCGCCAGCAGCCGTCCGTTTGTTGGGGATGAGCAGTTCTTC.